The clone carrying this TCR beta chain turned up a few times. Its antigen is not known. CDR1 is SQVTM, CDR2 ANQGSEA, per germline. J was trimmed by 4 bases and V by 4 bases; bases with no gene match: 3. CDR3 length equals 12 residues. Unique molecular identifiers were built into the TCR beta cDNA libraries. T cells numbering about 1 to 10 million gave rise to about 490,000 cDNA molecules. In TCRdb, the PCR reads were re-called with MiXCR into one record per CDR3 protein. The sample includes roughly 800,000 distinct CDR3 sequences, about 32% seen only once; the top ten take roughly 0.57%. The sample belongs to a study of post-analysis software for immune sequencing data. Broader study findings: In patients, TRBV5-6, TRBV5-1 and TRBV20-1 belonged to five TRBV segments found more frequently than in controls. Multiple sclerosis was associated with a significant reduction in normalized Chao1 diversity relative to controls.

The chain is built from TRBV29-1 and TRBJ1-2, with 7 nucleotides matching TRBD1. The source is a girl aged 10 to 17 with multiple sclerosis. Sequenced material: blood. CDR3 amino acids: CSVGRQGYGYTF. Here the CDR3 DNA reads TGCAGCGTTGGAAGACAGGGCTATGGCTACACCTTC.